What follows are 17 T cell receptor beta chains derived from one specimen sequenced in a study of T cells in Graves' hyperthyroidism and ophthalmopathy. Authors of the study amplified TCR beta CDR3 regions from RNA transcripts. HTBI primers drove first-round RT-PCR of the TCR CDR3. TCRdb ran MiXCR on the multiplex PCR reads and lists one entry per CDR3 protein. Of over 250,000 distinct CDR3 sequences in the sample, over 15% were seen once. The specimen was blood. The receptors stem from a woman in her fifties or sixties with Graves' ophthalmopathy.

As to this clonotype: A read error may be the cause here, since a much bigger clone is one base away. The J gene is TRBJ2-3, the V gene TRBV11-2, with D uncertain. Looked up from germline, CDR1 is SGHAT and CDR2 is FQNNGV. The CDR3 has 14 residues. V was clipped by 3 bases and J by 4 bases, with 11 bases between them. CDR3 residues: CASSLGFNADTQYF. CDR3 bases: TGTGCCAGCAGCTTGGGGTTCAACGCAGATACGCAGTATTTT.

This clonotype was recorded a few times. The CDR3 DNA reads as TGTGCCAGCAGCCAGGGGACGGCTCGCTGGGGCTACACCTTC. This translates into CASSQGTARWGYTF. The genes are TRBV7-2 and TRBJ1-2, with D possibly being TRBD1 (6 bases). V was trimmed by 5 bases and J by 8 bases, leaving 18 bases between them. CDR1 and CDR2 from the germline V gene are SGHTA and FQGNSA. The CDR3 contains 14 residues.

The J gene is TRBJ2-1, the V gene TRBV20-1; 9 bases fit TRBD2. The trim removed 6 bases at V and 13 bases at J, leaving 19 bases unmatched. CDR3 length: 15 amino acids. CDR1 is DFQATT and CDR2 is SNEGSKA in the germline V gene (reference sequence). The CDR3 DNA follows: TGCAGTGCCGGACCTCCTAGCGGGAAAGGAGTCGTTCAGTTCTTC. Its translation: CSAGPPSGKGVVQFF.

This clonotype was recorded a few times. The CDR3 loop is CASSHSGIAGAGELFF. CDR3 coding DNA: TGTGCCAGCAGCCATTCTGGGATTGCGGGGGCCGGGGAGCTGTTTTTT. The rearrangement joins TRBV4-2 to TRBJ2-2, with 7 bases fitting TRBD2. The CDR3 spans 16 residues. Per germline, CDR1 LGHNA and CDR2 YNFKEQ. Trimming cost V 3 bases and J 6 bases; bases outside gene matches: 10.

At least ten counts were recorded for this clonotype. This chain links TRBV12-3 or TRBV12-4 with TRBJ2-7; 7 nucleotides match TRBD2. J gave up 7 bases and V 3 bases, and 9 bases lay outside the gene matches. This CDR3 spans 14 amino acids. The CDR3 bases are TGTGCCAGCAGTTTCGGGGGAGGGCAGTTAGAGCAGTACTTC. Amino acid sequence: CASSFGGGQLEQYF.

V gene TRBV6-5 combines with J gene TRBJ2-5; D is possibly TRBD2 (6 bases). The CDR3 runs to 15 residues. Deletions cut 2 bases from V and 0 bases from J, with 10 bases between. Germline loops: CDR1 MNHEY, CDR2 SVGAGI. For the CDR3, the DNA is TGTGCCAGCAGTTACGGTCGGGAGCACCAAGAGACCCAGTACTTC. Amino acid sequence: CASSYGREHQETQYF.

In its sample, this clonotype was seen many times. The chain couples TRBV7-9 to TRBJ2-7; 9 bases match TRBD1. Germline V lookup: CDR1 SEHNR, CDR2 FQNEAQ (reference sequence). The CDR3 sequence is 15 residues long. The V segment lost 5 bases and the J segment 4 bases; nucleotides outside the gene matches: 9. The CDR3 nucleotides are TGTGCCAGCAGCGAACAGGGGGCGCAAGGATACGAGCAGTACTTC. As protein: CASSEQGAQGYEQYF.

J is TRBJ2-3 and V is TRBV4-2; D is ambiguous. This CDR3 spans 15 amino acids. The V gene lost 5 bases and the J gene lost 1 base, with 13 bases spanning the gap. Germline values: CDR1 LGHNA, CDR2 YNFKEQ. DNA of the CDR3: TGTGCCAGCAGCTTTCCGACTTTGGGCACAGATACGCAGTATTTT. It translates to CASSFPTLGTDTQYF.

The chain couples TRBV20-1 to TRBJ2-3, with 8 bases identical to TRBD2. The ends lost 5 bases at V and 3 bases at J; junction bases unmatched: 7. CDR3 length: 14 residues. CDR1 and CDR2 from the germline V gene are DFQATT and SNEGSKA (reference sequence). The CDR3 spells CSAQTGGPTDTQYF. As DNA, the CDR3 is TGCAGTGCTCAGACGGGGGGGCCTACAGATACGCAGTATTTT.

This clonotype was seen a handful of times. In nucleotides, the CDR3 is TGTGCCAGCAGCCAGGGACTAGCGGAAACCTACGAGCAGTACTTC. Its protein is CASSQGLAETYEQYF. The rearrangement uses TRBV4-2 and TRBJ2-7; 11 nucleotides match TRBD2. The CDR3 has 15 residues. Trimming removed 3 bases from V and 2 bases from J; junction bases left unmatched: 3. Per the germline V gene, CDR1 is LGHNA and CDR2 is YNFKEQ.

A few counts support this clonotype. The chain has TRBV11-3 and TRBJ2-2; TRBD1 matches 9 bases. Germline CDR1 reads SGHNT; CDR2 reads YENEEA. The CDR3 has 17 amino acids. Losses at the gene ends were 7 bases for V and 0 bases for J; bases not matched to a gene: 9. CDR3 protein: CASTKQGANANTGELFF. The DNA of the CDR3 is TGTGCCAGCACAAAACAGGGGGCAAACGCGAACACCGGGGAGCTGTTTTTT.

There are many counts of this clonotype. The chain has TRBV5-1 and TRBJ2-3, with D unresolved. Germline CDR1 is SGHRS and CDR2 is YFSETQ. This CDR3 contains 14 residues. Trimming pared 2 bases from V and 0 bases from J, leaving 7 bases between. CDR3 DNA sequence: TGCGCCAGCAGCTTCGAGGACAGCACAGATACGCAGTATTTT. Translating it yields CASSFEDSTDTQYF.

This clonotype was counted a few times. V usage is TRBV5-6 and J usage is TRBJ1-2, with D perhaps matching TRBD1 (5 bases). With 2 bases removed from V and 0 bases from J, the gap between germline ends came to 14 bases. The CDR3 is 16 amino acids. The germline V gene encodes CDR1 SGHDT and CDR2 YYEEEE. CDR3 sequence reads: CASSFFGGETNYGYTF. The CDR3 DNA reads TGTGCCAGCAGCTTCTTTGGGGGGGAAACTAACTATGGCTACACCTTC.

This clonotype was seen ten or more times. This chain links TRBV6-5 with TRBJ2-3; perhaps D is TRBD1 or TRBD2 (5 bases each). Deletions cut 0 bases from V and 2 bases from J, with 9 bases between. CDR1 is MNHEY, CDR2 SVGAGI, per germline. This CDR3 is built from 15 residues. CDR3 amino acids: CASSYSGVHTDTQYF. The CDR3 bases are TGTGCCAGCAGTTACTCGGGGGTGCACACAGATACGCAGTATTTT.

This clonotype has at least ten counts. The genes are TRBV5-1 and TRBJ1-1; no reliable D call. Deletions cut 4 bases from V and 3 bases from J, with 10 bases between. This CDR3 region has 13 residues. The germline gives CDR1 SGHRS, CDR2 YFSETQ. The DNA for the CDR3 is TGCGCCAGCAGCAGGGCAGGTGACACTGAAGCTTTCTTT. The encoded protein is CASSRAGDTEAFF.

The chain joins TRBV18 to TRBJ1-3; D uncertain. The CDR3 contains 15 residues. V dropped 3 bases and J dropped 0 bases, with 9 bases sitting between them. Germline loops: CDR1 KGHSH, CDR2 LQKENI. As DNA, the CDR3 is TGTGCCAGCTCACCCCAGTCGGACTCTGGAAACACCATATATTTT. Encoded protein: CASSPQSDSGNTIYF.

This clonotype came up a few times. The chain carries TRBV5-6 and TRBJ2-6, with 8 bases lining up with TRBD1. Germline V gene sequence: CDR1 SGHDT, CDR2 YYEEEE. The CDR3 totals 20 residues. The V segment lost 2 bases and the J segment 0 bases; nucleotides outside the gene matches: 13. CDR3 sequence reads: CASSLFSRGTGVSGANVLTF. CDR3 bases: TGTGCCAGCAGCTTATTTAGCCGTGGGACAGGAGTCTCTGGGGCCAACGTCCTGACTTTC.